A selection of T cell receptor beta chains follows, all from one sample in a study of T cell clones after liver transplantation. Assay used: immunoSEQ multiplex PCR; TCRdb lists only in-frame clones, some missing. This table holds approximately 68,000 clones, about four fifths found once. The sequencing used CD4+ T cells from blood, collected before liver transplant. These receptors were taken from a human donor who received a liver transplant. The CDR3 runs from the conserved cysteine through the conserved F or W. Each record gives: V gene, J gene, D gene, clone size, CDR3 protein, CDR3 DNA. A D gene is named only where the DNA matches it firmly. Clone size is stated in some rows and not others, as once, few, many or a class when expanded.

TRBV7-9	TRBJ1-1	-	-	CASTTWGQGNTEAFF	TGTGCCAGCACCACCTGGGGTCAGGGAAATACTGAAGCTTTCTTT
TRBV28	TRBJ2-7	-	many	CASSSMIAAHSYEQYF	TGTGCCAGCAGTTCGATGATAGCGGCCCATTCCTACGAGCAGTACTTC
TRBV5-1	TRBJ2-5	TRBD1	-	CASSATGTGDGEETQYF	TGCGCCAGCAGCGCGACCGGGACAGGGGACGGGGAAGAGACCCAGTACTTC
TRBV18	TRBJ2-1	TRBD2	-	CASSPNSGGNNEQFF	TGTGCCAGCTCACCAAATAGCGGGGGTAACAATGAGCAGTTCTTC
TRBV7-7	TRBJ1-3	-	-	CATTALKFASGNTIYF	TGTGCTACTACGGCTCTCAAGTTTGCCTCTGGAAACACCATATATTTT
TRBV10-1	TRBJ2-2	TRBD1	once	CASSGQGVAGELFF	TGCGCCAGCAGTGGACAGGGTGTAGCCGGGGAGCTGTTTTTT
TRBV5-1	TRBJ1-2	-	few	CASSLDPSRAAYGYTF	TGCGCCAGCAGCTTGGACCCCAGCAGGGCTGCCTATGGCTACACCTTC
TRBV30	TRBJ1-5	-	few	CAWSGDSNQPQHF	TGTGCCTGGAGCGGGGATAGCAATCAGCCCCAGCATTTT
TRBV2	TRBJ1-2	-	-	CASSDSRYGYTF	TGTGCCAGCAGTGACAGTCGATATGGCTACACCTTC
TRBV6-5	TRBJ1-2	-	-	CASRINQGNYGYTF	TGTGCCAGCAGAATTAATCAGGGGAACTATGGCTACACCTTC
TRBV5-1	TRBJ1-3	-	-	CASSYDGSSGNTIYF	TGCGCCAGCAGCTATGACGGGAGCTCTGGAAACACCATATATTTT